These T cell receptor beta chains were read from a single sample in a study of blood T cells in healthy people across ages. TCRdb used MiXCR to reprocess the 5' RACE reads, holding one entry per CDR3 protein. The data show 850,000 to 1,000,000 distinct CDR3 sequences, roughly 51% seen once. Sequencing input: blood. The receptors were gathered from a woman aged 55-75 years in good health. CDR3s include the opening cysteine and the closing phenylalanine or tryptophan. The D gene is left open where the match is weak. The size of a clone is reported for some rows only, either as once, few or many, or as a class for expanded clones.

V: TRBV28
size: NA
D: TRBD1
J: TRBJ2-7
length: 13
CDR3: CASAGDSQVEQYF
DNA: TGTGCCAGCGCCGGGGACAGCCAAGTGGAGCAGTACTTC

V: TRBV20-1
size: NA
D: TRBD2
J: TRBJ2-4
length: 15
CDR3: CSATPARGGKNIQYF
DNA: TGCAGTGCTACTCCGGCCCGGGGGGGGAAAAACATTCAGTACTTC

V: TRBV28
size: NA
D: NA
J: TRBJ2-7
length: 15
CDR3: CASSFDRRISYEQYF
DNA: TGTGCCAGCAGTTTTGACAGGCGCATATCCTACGAGCAGTACTTC

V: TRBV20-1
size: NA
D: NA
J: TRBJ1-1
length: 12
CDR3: CSATPNRYEAFF
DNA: TGCAGTGCTACCCCCAACCGATATGAAGCTTTCTTT

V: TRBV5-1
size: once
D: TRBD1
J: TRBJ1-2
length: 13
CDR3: CASSIDTGVGYTF
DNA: TGCGCCAGCAGCATCGACACAGGGGTCGGCTACACCTTC

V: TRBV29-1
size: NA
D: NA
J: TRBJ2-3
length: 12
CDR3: CSTGASKDTQYF
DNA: TGCAGCACCGGGGCCTCCAAAGATACGCAGTATTTT

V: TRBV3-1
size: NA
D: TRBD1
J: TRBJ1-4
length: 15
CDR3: CASSQATGGGEKLFF
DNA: TGTGCCAGCAGCCAAGCCACAGGGGGCGGTGAAAAACTGTTTTTT

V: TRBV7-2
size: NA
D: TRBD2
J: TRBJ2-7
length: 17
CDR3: CASSPGGLAFFSYEQYF
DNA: TGTGCCAGCAGCCCGGGGGGACTAGCTTTTTTCTCCTACGAGCAGTACTTC

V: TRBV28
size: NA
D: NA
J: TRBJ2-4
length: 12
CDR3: CASSFPKNIQYF
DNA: TGTGCCAGCAGTTTTCCCAAAAACATTCAGTACTTC

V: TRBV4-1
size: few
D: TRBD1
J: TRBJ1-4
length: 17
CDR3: CASRWGQGSWANEKLFF
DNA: TGCGCCAGCCGGTGGGGACAGGGATCATGGGCTAATGAAAAACTGTTTTTT

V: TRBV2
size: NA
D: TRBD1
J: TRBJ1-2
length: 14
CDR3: CASRAGTVLYGYTF
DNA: TGTGCCAGCAGGGCAGGGACAGTCCTTTATGGCTACACCTTC

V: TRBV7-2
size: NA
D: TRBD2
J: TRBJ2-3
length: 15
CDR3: CASSLTSGIRDTQYF
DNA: TGTGCCAGCAGCTTGACTAGCGGGATACGAGATACGCAGTATTTT

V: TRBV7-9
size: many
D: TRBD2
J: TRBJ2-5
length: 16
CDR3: CASSPGTSELQETQYF
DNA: TGTGCCAGCAGCCCCGGGACTAGCGAACTCCAAGAGACCCAGTACTTC

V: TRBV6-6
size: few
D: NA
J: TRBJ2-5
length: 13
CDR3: CASVRDRSETQYF
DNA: TGTGCCAGCGTGCGGGACCGTTCAGAGACCCAGTACTTC

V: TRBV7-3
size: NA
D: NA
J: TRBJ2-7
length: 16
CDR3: CASSLSGLPGSYEQYF
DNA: TGTGCCAGCAGCTTAAGCGGACTCCCGGGCTCCTACGAGCAGTACTTC

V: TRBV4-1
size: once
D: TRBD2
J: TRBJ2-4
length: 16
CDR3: CASSQGLAREGNIQYF
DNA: TGCGCCAGCAGCCAAGGACTAGCCCGCGAGGGAAACATTCAGTACTTC

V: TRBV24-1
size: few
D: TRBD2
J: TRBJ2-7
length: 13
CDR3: CATPRDYLTEQYF
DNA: TGTGCCACACCCCGGGACTATCTCACCGAGCAGTACTTC

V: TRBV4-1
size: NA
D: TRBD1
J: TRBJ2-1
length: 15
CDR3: CAGSQGTGAYSEQFF
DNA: TGCGCCGGCAGCCAGGGGACAGGGGCTTACTCTGAGCAGTTCTTC

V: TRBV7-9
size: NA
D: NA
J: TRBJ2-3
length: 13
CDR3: CASSVRVQDTQYF
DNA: TGTGCCAGCAGCGTAAGGGTTCAAGATACGCAGTATTTT

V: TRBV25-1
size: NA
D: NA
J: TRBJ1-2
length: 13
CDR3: CASSGARNYGYTF
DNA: TGTGCCAGCAGTGGGGCCAGGAACTATGGCTACACCTTC

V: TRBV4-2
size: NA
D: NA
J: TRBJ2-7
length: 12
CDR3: CATTGSSYEQYF
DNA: TGTGCCACAACAGGGTCCTCCTACGAGCAGTACTTC

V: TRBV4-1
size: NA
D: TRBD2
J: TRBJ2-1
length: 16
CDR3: CASSQDRTSGFNEQFF
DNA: TGCGCCAGCAGCCAAGACCGGACTAGCGGGTTCAATGAGCAGTTCTTC

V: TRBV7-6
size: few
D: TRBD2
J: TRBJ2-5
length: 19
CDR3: CASSRGLAEDTYTGETQYF
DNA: TGTGCCAGCAGCAGGGGACTAGCGGAAGATACCTACACGGGGGAGACCCAGTACTTC

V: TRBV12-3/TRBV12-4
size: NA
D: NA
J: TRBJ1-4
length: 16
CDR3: CASSLLLGQTNEKLFF
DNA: TGTGCCAGCAGTTTATTGCTTGGACAGACTAATGAAAAACTGTTTTTT

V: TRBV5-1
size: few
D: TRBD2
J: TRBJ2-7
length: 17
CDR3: CASSIGTSGRPSYEQYF
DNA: TGCGCCAGCAGCATAGGGACTAGCGGGAGACCCTCCTACGAGCAGTACTTC

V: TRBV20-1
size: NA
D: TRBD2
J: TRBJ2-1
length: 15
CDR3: CGASRLAGVSNEQFF
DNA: TGCGGTGCTAGCCGCCTAGCGGGAGTCTCCAATGAGCAGTTCTTC

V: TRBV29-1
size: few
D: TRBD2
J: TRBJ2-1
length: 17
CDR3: CSVAKSVGRAKINEQFF
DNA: TGCAGCGTAGCGAAATCCGTCGGGAGGGCCAAGATTAATGAGCAGTTCTTC

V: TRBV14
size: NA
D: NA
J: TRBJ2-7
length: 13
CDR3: CASSHKRVVEQYF
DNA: TGTGCCAGCAGCCATAAGAGGGTCGTCGAGCAGTACTTC

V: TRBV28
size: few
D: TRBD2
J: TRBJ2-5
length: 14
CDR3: CASSPWRERLTQYF
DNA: TGTGCCAGCAGCCCTTGGCGGGAGCGTCTGACCCAGTACTTC

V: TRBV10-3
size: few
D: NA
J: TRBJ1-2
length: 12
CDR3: CAIRKTGYGYTF
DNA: TGTGCCATCAGAAAGACAGGCTATGGCTACACCTTC

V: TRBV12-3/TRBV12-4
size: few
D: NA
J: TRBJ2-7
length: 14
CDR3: CASRGAGGVYEQYF
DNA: TGTGCCAGCAGAGGAGCCGGAGGGGTTTACGAGCAGTACTTC

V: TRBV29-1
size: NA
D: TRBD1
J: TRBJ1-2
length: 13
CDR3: CSAGRRGPDGYTF
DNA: TGCAGCGCTGGCCGAAGGGGGCCGGATGGCTACACCTTC

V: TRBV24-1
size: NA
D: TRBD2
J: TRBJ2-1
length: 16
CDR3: CATSDFEREEDNEQFF
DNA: TGTGCCACCAGTGATTTCGAACGGGAGGAGGACAATGAGCAGTTCTTC

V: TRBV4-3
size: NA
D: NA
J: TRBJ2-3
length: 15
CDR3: CASSQEVSATDTQYF
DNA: TGCGCCAGCAGCCAAGAGGTCTCGGCTACCGATACGCAGTATTTT

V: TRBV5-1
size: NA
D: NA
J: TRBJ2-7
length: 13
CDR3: CASSVQGYYEQYF
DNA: TGCGCCAGCAGCGTGCAGGGTTACTACGAGCAGTACTTC

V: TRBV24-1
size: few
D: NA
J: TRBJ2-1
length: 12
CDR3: CATSENTYEQFF
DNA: TGTGCCACCAGTGAAAACACTTATGAGCAGTTCTTC

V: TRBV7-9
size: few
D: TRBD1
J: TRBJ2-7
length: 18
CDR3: CASSPSSISDRATIEQYF
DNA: TGTGCCAGCAGCCCCAGTTCCATTAGCGACAGGGCTACCATCGAGCAGTACTTC

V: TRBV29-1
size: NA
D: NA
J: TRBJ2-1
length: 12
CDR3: CSVVLSANEQFF
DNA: TGCAGCGTTGTTCTCAGCGCCAATGAGCAGTTCTTC

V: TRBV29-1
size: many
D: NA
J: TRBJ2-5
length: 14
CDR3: CSVKGWQGKETQYF
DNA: TGCAGCGTCAAAGGATGGCAGGGGAAGGAGACCCAGTACTTC

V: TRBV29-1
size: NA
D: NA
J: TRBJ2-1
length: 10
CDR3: CNHLGDEQFF
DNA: TGCAACCACTTAGGAGATGAGCAGTTCTTC

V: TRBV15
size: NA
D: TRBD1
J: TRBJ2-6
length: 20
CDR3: CATSRARGRQGALGANVLTF
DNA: TGTGCCACCAGCAGAGCTAGAGGTCGTCAGGGGGCGCTTGGGGCCAACGTCCTGACTTTC

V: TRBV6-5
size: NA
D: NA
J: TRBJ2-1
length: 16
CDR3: CASYVRGTGIRDEQFF
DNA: TGTGCCAGCTACGTACGAGGGACTGGGATTCGAGATGAGCAGTTCTTC

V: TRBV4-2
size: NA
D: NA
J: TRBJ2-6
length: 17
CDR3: CASSPAGGRTGANVLTF
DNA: TGTGCCAGCAGCCCTGCGGGTGGGAGGACTGGGGCCAACGTCCTGACTTTC

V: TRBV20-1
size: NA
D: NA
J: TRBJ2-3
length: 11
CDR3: CTQEEADTQYF
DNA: TGCACCCAGGAGGAAGCAGATACGCAGTATTTT

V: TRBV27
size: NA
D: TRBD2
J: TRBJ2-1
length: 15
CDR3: CASSPTSGSGNEQFF
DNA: TGTGCCAGCAGTCCCACTAGCGGGAGTGGGAATGAGCAGTTCTTC

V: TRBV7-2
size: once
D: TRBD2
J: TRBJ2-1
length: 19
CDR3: CASSLPSGLAGISYNEQFF
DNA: TGTGCCAGCAGCCTTCCCTCAGGACTAGCGGGTATATCCTACAATGAGCAGTTCTTC

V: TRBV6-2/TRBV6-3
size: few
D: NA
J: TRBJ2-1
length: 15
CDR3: CASSPRGSRYNEQFF
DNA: TGTGCCAGCAGCCCTAGGGGGAGTCGGTACAATGAGCAGTTCTTC

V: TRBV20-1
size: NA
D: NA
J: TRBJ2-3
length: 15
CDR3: CSAEARPTGTDTQYF
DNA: TGCAGTGCCGAAGCCAGACCCACGGGCACAGATACGCAGTATTTT

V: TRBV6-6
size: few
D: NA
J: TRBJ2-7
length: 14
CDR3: CASSAPGEAYEQYF
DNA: TGTGCCAGCAGTGCCCCCGGGGAGGCCTACGAGCAGTACTTC

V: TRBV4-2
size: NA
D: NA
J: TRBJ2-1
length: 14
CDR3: CASSGGASGVEQFF
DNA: TGTGCCAGCAGCGGGGGCGCGTCGGGTGTTGAGCAGTTCTTC

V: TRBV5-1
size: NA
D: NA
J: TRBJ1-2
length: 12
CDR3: CASSMGGSGYTF
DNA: TGCGCCAGCTCGATGGGGGGCAGTGGCTACACCTTC

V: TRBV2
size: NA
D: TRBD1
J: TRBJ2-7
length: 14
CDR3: CASSGRQGAREQYF
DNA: TGTGCCAGCAGTGGCAGACAGGGGGCACGGGAGCAGTACTTC

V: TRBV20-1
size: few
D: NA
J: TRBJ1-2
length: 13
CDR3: CSARDQPNYGYTF
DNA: TGCAGTGCTAGAGACCAGCCGAACTATGGCTACACCTTC

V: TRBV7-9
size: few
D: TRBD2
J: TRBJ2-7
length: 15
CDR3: CASIGGSRTFHEQYF
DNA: TGTGCCAGCATCGGGGGGTCCAGGACGTTCCACGAGCAGTACTTC

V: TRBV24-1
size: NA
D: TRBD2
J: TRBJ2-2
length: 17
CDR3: CATSDPTSGSKTGELFF
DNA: TGTGCCACCAGTGACCCCACTAGCGGGAGTAAGACCGGGGAGCTGTTTTTT

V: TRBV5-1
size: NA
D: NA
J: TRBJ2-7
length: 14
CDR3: CASSPGAAAYEQYF
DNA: TGCGCCAGCAGCCCCGGCGCCGCAGCCTACGAGCAGTACTTC